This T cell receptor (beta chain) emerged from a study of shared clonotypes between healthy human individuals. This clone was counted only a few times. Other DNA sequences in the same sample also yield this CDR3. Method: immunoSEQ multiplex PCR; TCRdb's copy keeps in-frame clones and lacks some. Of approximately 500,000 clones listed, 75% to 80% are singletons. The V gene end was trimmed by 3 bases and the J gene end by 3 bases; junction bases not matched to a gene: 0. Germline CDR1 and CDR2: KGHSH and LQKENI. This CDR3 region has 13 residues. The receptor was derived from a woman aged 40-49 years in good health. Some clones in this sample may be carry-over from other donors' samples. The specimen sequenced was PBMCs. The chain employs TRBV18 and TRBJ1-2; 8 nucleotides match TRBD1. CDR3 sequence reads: CASSPGQDYGYTF. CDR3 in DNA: TGTGCCAGCTCACCGGGACAGGACTATGGCTACACCTTC.